The following is a T cell receptor (beta chain) sequence with its context. The study isolated at least 7 million PBMCs from each sample. The data originate from a study of blood T cells in healthy people across ages. Together with a sample-barcoded 5' primer, a J-beta primer mix was included in a second PCR lasting roughly 6 to 12 cycles. TCRdb independently ran MiXCR on the 5' RACE reads; one entry per CDR3 protein. The table has around 710,000 distinct CDR3 sequences, approximately 43% seen once. Trimming took off 3 bases at V and 4 bases at J, with 16 bases between the two ends. Germline values: CDR1 DFQATT, CDR2 SNEGSKA (reference sequence). The CDR3 covers 15 residues.

The origin of this receptor is an older woman in good health. This rearrangement joins TRBV20-1 to TRBJ2-1; perhaps TRBD1 as D (6 bases). Sequencing was performed on blood. This CDR3 reads CSAREKKGVYNEQFF. The CDR3, as DNA: TGCAGTGCTAGGGAGAAAAAGGGGGTATACAATGAGCAGTTCTTC.